This is a list of T cell receptor beta chains from one sample in a study of blood T cell repertoires in COVID-19. TCRdb's table, derived via immunoSEQ multiplex PCR, lists solely in-frame clones and lacks some. The sample holds approximately 150,000 clones; about 88% are singletons and the top ten take 2.5% to 3%. Material for sequencing was peripheral blood. All receptors come from a human donor with COVID-19, enrolled during active disease. The donor label of this sample is uncertain. The CDR3 runs from the conserved cysteine through the conserved F or W. D genes are given only for firm matches. The listing skips clone size in some rows; elsewhere it reads once, few, many or a size class.

>NA|TRBV3-1/TRBV3-2|16|NA|TRBJ2-1
CASSQDQLGAYNEQFF
TGTGCCAGCAGCCAAGATCAACTAGGAGCCTACAATGAGCAGTTCTTC
>NA|TRBV28|14|NA|TRBJ1-4
CASSLRGTNEKLFF
TGTGCCAGCAGTTTACGGGGGACTAATGAAAAACTGTTTTTT
>NA|TRBV5-4|12|NA|TRBJ2-1
CASSPSPDEQFF
TGTGCCAGCAGCCCCTCCCCCGATGAGCAGTTCTTC
>NA|TRBV30|13|NA|TRBJ1-2
CAPTQGRAYGYTF
TGTGCCCCTACACAGGGCAGGGCTTATGGCTACACCTTC
>NA|TRBV6-5|13|NA|TRBJ2-5
CASSPMPQETQYF
TGTGCCAGCAGTCCTATGCCCCAAGAGACCCAGTACTTC
>NA|TRBV4-1|15|TRBD1|TRBJ2-5
CASSHPGQALETQYF
TGCGCCAGCAGCCACCCCGGACAGGCCTTGGAGACCCAGTACTTC
>NA|TRBV3-1/TRBV3-2|14|TRBD1|TRBJ2-5
CASSPSDREETQYF
TGTGCCAGCAGCCCCTCAGACAGGGAGGAGACCCAGTACTTC
>NA|TRBV19|12|NA|TRBJ1-2
CASIGGSYGYTF
TGTGCCAGTATTGGCGGCTCCTATGGCTACACCTTC
>NA|TRBV25-1|14|NA|TRBJ2-7
CASSTPTGSYEQYF
TGTGCCAGCTCGACACCGACAGGATCCTACGAGCAGTACTTC
>NA|TRBV10-3|17|TRBD1|TRBJ2-7
CAISEGPSMDRGGEQYF
TGTGCCATCAGTGAGGGACCCTCCATGGACAGGGGAGGCGAGCAGTACTTC
>NA|TRBV14|15|TRBD2|TRBJ2-7
CASSQVPGGSYEQYF
TGTGCCAGCAGCCAAGTTCCGGGAGGGTCCTACGAGCAGTACTTC
>NA|TRBV6-5|14|TRBD1|TRBJ2-1
CASSYSTDRGEQFF
TGTGCCAGCAGTTACTCCACGGACAGGGGTGAGCAGTTCTTC
>NA|TRBV18|15|TRBD1|TRBJ2-2
CASSVDRANTGELFF
TGTGCCAGCTCAGTCGACAGGGCGAACACCGGGGAGCTGTTTTTT
>NA|TRBV6-5|15|NA|TRBJ1-6
CASSYGQSYNSPLHF
TGTGCCAGCAGTTACGGACAGTCTTATAATTCACCCCTCCACTTT
>NA|TRBV5-1|14|NA|TRBJ1-1
CASSWGGAGTEAFF
TGCGCCAGCAGCTGGGGGGGGGCTGGCACTGAAGCTTTCTTT
>NA|TRBV7-9|15|NA|TRBJ2-7
CASSPPDRTTYEQHF
TGTGCCAGCAGCCCCCCCGACAGGACAACCTACGAGCAGCACTTC
>NA|TRBV2|11|TRBD2|TRBJ2-5
CAGSGEETQYF
TGTGCCGGTAGCGGGGAAGAGACCCAGTACTTC
>NA|TRBV5-1|14|NA|TRBJ2-7
CASSPGLLGYEQYF
TGCGCCAGCAGCCCAGGGCTCCTAGGGTACGAGCAGTACTTC
>NA|TRBV4-1|16|TRBD1|TRBJ1-3
CASSQGSGGVGNTIYF
TGCGCCAGCAGCCAAGGTTCAGGGGGCGTTGGAAACACCATATATTTT
>NA|TRBV5-4|13|TRBD1|TRBJ2-7
CASSFDRAYEQYF
TGTGCCAGCAGCTTTGACAGGGCCTACGAGCAGTACTTC
>NA|TRBV23-1|12|NA|TRBJ1-1
CAGHIGNAEAFF
TGCGCCGGACACATCGGTAACGCTGAAGCTTTCTTT
>once|TRBV24-1|16|TRBD1|TRBJ2-1
CATSDFSGQGINEQFF
TGTGCCACCAGTGATTTCTCGGGACAGGGCATCAATGAGCAGTTCTTC
>NA|TRBV7-2|15|TRBD2|TRBJ2-5
CASSLAKVRGGNQYF
TGTGCCAGCAGCTTAGCTAAGGTCCGGGGGGGGAACCAGTACTTC
>NA|TRBV20-1|11|NA|TRBJ1-2
CSASTGYGYTF
TGCAGTGCTAGTACGGGCTATGGCTACACCTTC
>NA|TRBV10-3|14|TRBD2|TRBJ2-5
CAISGLAGQETQYF
TGTGCCATCAGTGGACTAGCGGGACAAGAGACCCAGTACTTC
>NA|TRBV29-1|11|TRBD1|TRBJ1-2
CSVGTVYGYTF
TGCAGCGTCGGGACAGTATATGGCTACACCTTC
>NA|TRBV11-2|12|NA|TRBJ2-5
CASSPRGGAQYF
TGTGCCAGCAGTCCAAGGGGGGGCGCCCAGTACTTC
>NA|TRBV2|13|TRBD1|TRBJ1-1
CASIRDRGTEAFF
TGTGCCAGCATCCGGGACAGGGGGACTGAAGCTTTCTTT
>NA|TRBV2|14|NA|TRBJ1-1
CASAAGRLNTEAFF
TGTGCCAGCGCCGCGGGACGCCTGAACACTGAAGCTTTCTTT
>many|TRBV4-2|15|TRBD1|TRBJ2-7
CASSLGQGLTYEQYF
TGTGCCAGCAGCCTGGGACAGGGCCTAACCTACGAGCAGTACTTC
>NA|TRBV7-3|14|NA|TRBJ1-1
CASSLHEGSAEAFF
TGTGCCAGCAGCTTACATGAGGGAAGCGCTGAAGCTTTCTTT
>NA|TRBV24-1|14|TRBD1|TRBJ2-1
CATSDADRGGEQFF
TGTGCCACCAGTGATGCGGACAGGGGAGGTGAGCAGTTCTTC
>NA|TRBV9|14|TRBD2|TRBJ2-5
CASSVAGGEETQYF
TGTGCCAGCAGCGTAGCGGGGGGTGAGGAGACCCAGTACTTC
>NA|TRBV5-1|13|NA|TRBJ2-5
CASSLGTGETQYF
TGCGCCAGCAGCTTGGGAACAGGGGAGACCCAGTACTTC
>NA|TRBV6-5|14|TRBD1|TRBJ2-7
CASSYRDRGYEQYF
TGTGCCAGCAGTTACCGGGACAGGGGCTACGAGCAGTACTTC
>once|TRBV7-9|14|TRBD1|TRBJ1-4
CASSRQGAHEKLFF
TGTGCCAGCAGCCGACAGGGGGCGCATGAAAAACTGTTTTTT
>NA|TRBV11-2|16|NA|TRBJ2-3
CASSPRLDPSTDTQYF
TGTGCCAGCAGCCCCCGACTAGACCCGAGCACAGATACGCAGTATTTT
>few|TRBV2|14|NA|TRBJ1-1
CASSPGGVGTEAFF
TGTGCCAGCAGTCCAGGAGGGGTTGGCACTGAAGCTTTCTTT
>NA|TRBV5-6|14|NA|TRBJ1-2
CASNLLAVNYGYTF
TGTGCCAGCAATCTGCTGGCAGTTAACTATGGCTACACCTTC
>NA|TRBV18|13|NA|TRBJ1-5
CAMTGYSNQPQHF
TGTGCCATGACGGGGTATAGCAATCAGCCCCAGCATTTT
>NA|TRBV13|14|NA|TRBJ1-1
CASSYRDSGTEAFF
TGTGCCAGCAGCTACCGGGACTCGGGCACTGAAGCTTTCTTT
>NA|TRBV19|14|TRBD1|TRBJ1-2
CASSMNRGQGGYTF
TGTGCCAGTAGTATGAACAGGGGGCAGGGTGGCTACACCTTC
>NA|TRBV12-3/TRBV12-4|13|NA|TRBJ1-1
CASSWRQNTEAFF
TGTGCCAGCAGTTGGAGGCAGAACACTGAAGCTTTCTTT
>NA|TRBV29-1|16|TRBD2|TRBJ2-1
CSVEEGWGGSYNEQFF
TGCAGCGTTGAAGAGGGATGGGGGGGATCCTACAATGAGCAGTTCTTC
>once|TRBV5-6|15|NA|TRBJ1-5
CASSLARGRHQPQHF
TGTGCCAGCAGCTTGGCCAGGGGAAGGCACCAGCCCCAGCATTTT
>NA|TRBV5-1|15|NA|TRBJ1-2
CASNHGVDSHYGYTF
TGCGCCAGCAATCATGGAGTGGACTCGCACTATGGCTACACCTTC
>NA|TRBV12-3/TRBV12-4|12|NA|TRBJ1-5
CASRAVSQPQHF
TGTGCCAGCAGGGCGGTTAGTCAGCCCCAGCATTTT
>NA|TRBV7-9|14|TRBD1|TRBJ1-2
CASSPRDRLRGYTF
TGTGCCAGCAGCCCACGGGACAGGTTACGTGGCTACACCTTC
>NA|TRBV7-3|17|TRBD2|TRBJ2-3
CASSLIVGGGSTDTQYF
TGTGCCAGCAGCTTAATTGTTGGCGGGGGGTCCACAGATACGCAGTATTTT
>NA|TRBV29-1|11|NA|TRBJ2-5
CSSRSGGTQYF
TGCAGCTCCCGATCAGGTGGGACCCAGTACTTC
>NA|TRBV6-5|16|TRBD1|TRBJ1-2
CASSYSRTGFDYGYTF
TGTGCCAGCAGTTACTCCCGGACAGGCTTTGACTATGGCTACACCTTC
>NA|TRBV5-1|14|NA|TRBJ2-2
CASSPGQYTGELFF
TGCGCCAGCAGCCCTGGACAGTACACCGGGGAGCTGTTTTTT
>NA|TRBV24-1|10|NA|TRBJ2-7
CATTSYEQYF
TGTGCCACCACTTCCTACGAGCAGTACTTC
>few|TRBV28|13|NA|TRBJ1-2
CASKKGGVYGYTF
TGTGCCAGCAAGAAGGGGGGGGTGTATGGCTACACCTTC
>NA|TRBV4-1|16|TRBD1|TRBJ1-5
CASSQDWTGGDQPQHF
TGCGCCAGCAGCCAAGATTGGACAGGGGGCGATCAGCCCCAGCATTTT
>NA|TRBV23-1|16|TRBD2|TRBJ2-3
CASSQTSGSSTDTQYF
TGCGCCAGCAGTCAGACTAGCGGCTCTAGCACAGATACGCAGTATTTT
>NA|TRBV27|18|TRBD1|TRBJ1-1
CASSHRGREPTFLPEAFF
TGTGCCAGCAGCCACAGGGGGCGAGAACCCACTTTTCTCCCAGAAGCTTTCTTT
>NA|TRBV27|15|NA|TRBJ2-3
CASRTLSGSTDTQYF
TGTGCCAGCAGGACTCTCAGCGGGAGCACAGATACGCAGTATTTT
>NA|TRBV7-9|15|TRBD1|TRBJ2-5
CASSLPGTGQETQYF
TGTGCCAGCAGCTTACCCGGGACAGGGCAAGAGACCCAGTACTTC
>NA|TRBV5-1|17|NA|TRBJ2-5
CASSFNPTGWEGGTQYF
TGCGCCAGCAGCTTTAACCCGACAGGCTGGGAGGGTGGGACCCAGTACTTC